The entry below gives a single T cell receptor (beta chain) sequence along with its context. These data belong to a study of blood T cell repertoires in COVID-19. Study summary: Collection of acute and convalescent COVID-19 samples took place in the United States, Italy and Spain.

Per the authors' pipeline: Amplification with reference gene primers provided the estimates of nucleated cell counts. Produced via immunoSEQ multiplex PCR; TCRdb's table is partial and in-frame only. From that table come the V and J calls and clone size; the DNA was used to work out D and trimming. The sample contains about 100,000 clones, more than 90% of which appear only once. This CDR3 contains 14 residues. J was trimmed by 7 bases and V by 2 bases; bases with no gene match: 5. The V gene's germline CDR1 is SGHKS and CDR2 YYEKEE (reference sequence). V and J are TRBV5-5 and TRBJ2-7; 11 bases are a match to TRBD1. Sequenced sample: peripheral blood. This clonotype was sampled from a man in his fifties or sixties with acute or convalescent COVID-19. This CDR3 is CASSLPGQGVEQYF. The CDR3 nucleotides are TGTGCCAGCAGCTTACCGGGACAGGGGGTGGAGCAGTACTTC.